These T cell receptor beta chains were read from a single sample in a study of human T cells and chemical hapten exposure. One entry per CDR3 protein, called by TCRdb with MiXCR from the RACE reads. The table records 39,000 or so distinct CDR3 sequences, 3% to 4% of them present only once. The specimen was whole blood, collected in connection with sensitization to the hapten diphenylcyclopropenone (DPC). The receptors come from a man aged 50 to 59 with alopecia areata. Some clones in this sample may be carry-over from other donors' samples. Both conserved end residues are part of each CDR3. Each record gives: J gene, clone size, V gene, D gene, CDR3 protein, CDR3 DNA. The D gene is left open where the match is weak. Only some rows state a clone size, as once, few, many or a class for expanded clones.

>TRBJ2-2|-|TRBV6-2/TRBV6-3|TRBD2
CASSYSGTSGPTGELFF
TGTGCCAGCAGTTACTCCGGGACTAGCGGCCCCACCGGGGAGCTGTTTTTT
>TRBJ1-4|many|TRBV5-1|TRBD1
CASSNSGGDEKLFF
TGCGCCAGCAGCAATTCAGGGGGCGATGAAAAACTGTTTTTT
>TRBJ2-7|many|TRBV20-1|TRBD2
CSAGMTSGYEQYF
TGCAGTGCTGGGATGACTAGCGGATACGAGCAGTACTTC
>TRBJ1-1|many|TRBV7-9|TRBD1
CASSRDSPEAFF
TGTGCCAGCAGCCGGGACAGCCCTGAAGCTTTCTTT
>TRBJ2-5|many|TRBV6-6|TRBD2
CASSGLAGVKETQYF
TGTGCCAGCAGTGGACTAGCGGGAGTTAAGGAGACCCAGTACTTC
>TRBJ2-1|many|TRBV29-1|TRBD1
CSVEWTGVLEFF
TGCAGCGTTGAGTGGACAGGGGTTCTCGAGTTCTTC
>TRBJ2-5|many|TRBV5-1|TRBD2
CASSSGLAGGETQYF
TGCGCCAGCAGCTCGGGACTAGCGGGAGGAGAGACCCAGTACTTC
>TRBJ2-2|-|TRBV25-1|-
CASSEGLGFHTGELFF
TGTGCCAGCAGTGAGGGTTTAGGGTTTCACACCGGGGAGCTGTTTTTT
>TRBJ1-2|few|TRBV5-1|TRBD1
CASSGQGFGYTF
TGCGCCAGCAGCGGACAGGGTTTCGGCTACACCTTC
>TRBJ2-7|many|TRBV5-1|TRBD2
CASSLDLAGGRKQYF
TGCGCCAGCAGCTTAGACCTAGCGGGAGGACGAAAGCAGTACTTC